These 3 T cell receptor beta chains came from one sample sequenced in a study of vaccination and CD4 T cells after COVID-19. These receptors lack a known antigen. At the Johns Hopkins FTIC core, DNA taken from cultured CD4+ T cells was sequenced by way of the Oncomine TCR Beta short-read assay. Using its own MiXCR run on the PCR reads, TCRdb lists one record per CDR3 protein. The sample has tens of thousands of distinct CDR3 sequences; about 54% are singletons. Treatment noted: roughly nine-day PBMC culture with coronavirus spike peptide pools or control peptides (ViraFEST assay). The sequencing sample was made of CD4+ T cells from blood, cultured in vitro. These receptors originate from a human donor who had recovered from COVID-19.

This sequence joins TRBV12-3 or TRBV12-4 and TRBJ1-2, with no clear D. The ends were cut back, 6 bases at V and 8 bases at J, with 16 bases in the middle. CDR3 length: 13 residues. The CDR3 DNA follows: TGTGCCAGCAGCCTCGACGGTCAGAGGGGCTACACCTTC. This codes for CASSLDGQRGYTF.

CDR3: CASSLLAGVYNEQFF. In DNA form, the CDR3 reads TGTGCCAGCAGCCTGCTAGCGGGGGTCTACAATGAGCAGTTCTTC. The chain employs TRBV7-2 and TRBJ2-1; TRBD2 matches at 10 bases. CDR3 length: 15 residues. Germline CDR1 SGHTA, CDR2 FQGNSA. Losses at the gene ends were 5 bases for V and 3 bases for J; bases not matched to a gene: 4.

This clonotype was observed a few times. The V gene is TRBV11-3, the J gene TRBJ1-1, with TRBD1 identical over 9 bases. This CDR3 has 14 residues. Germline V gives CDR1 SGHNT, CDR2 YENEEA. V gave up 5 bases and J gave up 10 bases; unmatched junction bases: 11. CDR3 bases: TGTGCCAGCAGCCGCGGGACAGGGAGTCTAGGAGCTTTCTTT. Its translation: CASSRGTGSLGAFF. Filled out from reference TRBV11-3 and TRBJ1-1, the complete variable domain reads EAGVVQSPRYKIIEKKQPVAFWCNPISGHNTLYWYLQNLGQGPELLIRYENEEAVDDSQLPKDRFSAERLKGVDSTLKIQPAELGDSAVYLCASSRGTGSLGAFFGQGTRLTVV.